These 22 T cell receptor beta chains came from one sample sequenced in a study of blood T cell repertoires in COVID-19. Measured with immunoSEQ multiplex PCR; TCRdb has only the in-frame clones, and not every one. The sample has 270,000 or so clones, roughly 84% seen once. The sample taken for sequencing was peripheral blood. Every receptor here comes from a woman aged 18-30 years with acute or convalescent COVID-19.

This clone was picked up a small number of times. V is TRBV24-1 and J is TRBJ2-4, with 7 bases fitting TRBD1. The germline V gene encodes CDR1 KGHDR and CDR2 SFDVKD. J was trimmed by 3 bases and V by 7 bases; bases with no gene match: 8. The length of the CDR3 is 15 residues. This chain's CDR3 is CATSETGSDKNIQYF. The DNA for the CDR3 is TGTGCCACCAGCGAGACAGGGTCGGACAAAAACATTCAGTACTTC.

The chain carries TRBV24-1 and TRBJ1-4; maybe TRBD1 (6 bases). The CDR3 extends over 16 amino acids. Trimming pared 3 bases from V and 7 bases from J, leaving 17 bases between. CDR1 and CDR2 (germline): KGHDR, SFDVKD. CDR3 protein: CATSDPHRDGIEKLFF. The CDR3 DNA reads as TGTGCCACCAGTGATCCGCACAGGGACGGCATTGAAAAACTGTTTTTT.

This chain uses TRBV5-1 with TRBJ2-5; the match to TRBD1 covers 11 bases. The V and J ends lost 4 bases and 7 bases, in that order; junction bases with no gene match: 6. The CDR3 length is 14 residues. Germline CDR1 reads SGHRS; CDR2 reads YFSETQ. CDR3 in DNA: TGCGCCAGCAGCCACGGACAGGGGGCTTGGACCCAGTACTTC. Translation: CASSHGQGAWTQYF.

This chain links TRBV11-2 with TRBJ1-1, with D possibly TRBD1 on 6 matching bases. The germline V gene encodes CDR1 SGHAT and CDR2 FQNNGV. This CDR3 has 13 residues. Deletions cut 5 bases from V and 8 bases from J, with 15 bases between. This CDR3 reads CASSLDSTKEAFF. CDR3 nucleotide sequence: TGTGCCAGCAGCCTGGACAGCACAAAAGAAGCTTTCTTT. The full variable domain, completed using reference TRBV11-2 and TRBJ1-1, is EAGVAQSPRYKIIEKRQSVAFWCNPISGHATLYWYQQILGQGPKLLIQFQNNGVVDDSQLPKDRFSAERLKGVDSTLKIQPAKLEDSAVYLCASSLDSTKEAFFGQGTRLTVV.

The CDR3 spells CASNTPTYSGNTIYF. Here the CDR3 DNA reads TGTGCCAGCAATACTCCGACATACTCTGGAAACACCATATATTTT. The chain is built from TRBV2 and TRBJ1-3; D not resolved. This CDR3 spans 15 amino acids. Germline V gene sequence: CDR1 SNHLY, CDR2 FYNNEI. V lost 7 bases and J 0 bases, leaving 13 bases between the germline ends.

About this clone itself: Other DNA sequences in this specimen translate into the identical CDR3. The gene calls are TRBV9 and TRBJ2-5; possibly TRBD1 for D (5 bases). Trimming removed 0 bases at V and 4 bases at J, with 7 bases between. The CDR3 is 13 amino acids. The germline gives CDR1 SGDLS, CDR2 YYNGEE. In nucleotides, the CDR3 is TGTGCCAGCAGCGTAGGGGGCGCAGAGACCCAGTACTTC. Its protein product is CASSVGGAETQYF.

The genes are TRBV5-6 and TRBJ1-4; 9 bases are a match to TRBD1. Trimming cost V 1 base and J 10 bases; bases outside gene matches: 11. CDR1 and CDR2 from the germline V gene are SGHDT and YYEEEE. There are 16 residues in the CDR3. Written as DNA, the CDR3 is TGTGCCAGCAGCTTGTACAGCGGGACAGGGATCGGAAAACTGTTTTTT. This translates into CASSLYSGTGIGKLFF.

The J gene is TRBJ2-3, the V gene TRBV5-1, with TRBD2 identical over 7 bases. J was trimmed by 5 bases and V by 0 bases; bases with no gene match: 12. Germline CDR1 SGHRS, CDR2 YFSETQ. The CDR3 is made up of 17 amino acids. CDR3 residues: CASSLGIAGSGVDTQYF. CDR3 bases: TGCGCCAGCAGCTTGGGGATCGCGGGCAGCGGGGTAGATACGCAGTATTTT.

The rearrangement links TRBV9 to TRBJ2-1; the D gene is possibly TRBD2 (5 bases). Germline CDR1 SGDLS, CDR2 YYNGEE. V was clipped by 2 bases and J by 1 base, with 10 bases between them. This CDR3 contains 15 residues. The CDR3 nucleotides are TGTGCCAGCAGCGTCGGAGCGGTTTCCTACAATGAGCAGTTCTTC. Its protein product is CASSVGAVSYNEQFF. The full variable domain, with the rest looked up from reference TRBV9 and TRBJ2-1, is DSGVTQTPKHLITATGQRVTLRCSPRSGDLSVYWYQQSLDQGLQFLIQYYNGEERAKGNILERFSAQQFPDLHSELNLSSLELGDSALYFCASSVGAVSYNEQFFGPGTRLTVL.

The genes are TRBV7-9 and TRBJ2-1; TRBD2 agrees at 11 bases. The CDR3 length is 20 residues. The trim removed 5 bases at V and 0 bases at J, leaving 15 bases unmatched. Germline loops: CDR1 SEHNR, CDR2 FQNEAQ (reference sequence). CDR3 nucleotides: TGTGCCAGCAGCACCCTTAAGACTAGCGGGGTTCACCCCTCCTACAATGAGCAGTTCTTC. Amino acid sequence: CASSTLKTSGVHPSYNEQFF.

The V call is TRBV6-2 or TRBV6-3, the J call TRBJ1-5; 10 bases map to TRBD1. Germline values: CDR1 MNHEY, CDR2 SVGEGT. The V and J ends lost 5 bases and 1 base, in that order; junction bases with no gene match: 8. The CDR3 spans 17 residues. Written as DNA, the CDR3 is TGTGCCAGCAGTCAAGGGACAGGGGCAGGGAGCAATCAGCCCCAGCATTTT. Amino acids: CASSQGTGAGSNQPQHF.

The DNA for the CDR3 is TGTGCCAGCAGCTTACTGAGGACAGGCTACAATCAGCCCCAGCATTTT. This translates into CASSLLRTGYNQPQHF. This sequence joins TRBV5-8 and TRBJ1-5; 7 bases match TRBD1. Unmatched junction bases numbered 8, after V lost 2 bases and J lost 3 bases. Germline CDR1 is SGHTS and CDR2 is YDEGEE. The CDR3 is 16 amino acids.

This clone was counted only a few times. J is TRBJ2-1 and V is TRBV6-4; 14 nucleotides line up with TRBD2. V trimming: 4 bases; J trimming: 8 bases; junction bases outside the gene matches: 7. Germline V CDR1 and CDR2: MRHNA, SNTAGT. The CDR3 totals 16 residues. The CDR3 here is CASSADGTSGSDEQFF. The CDR3 DNA follows: TGTGCCAGCAGTGCCGATGGGACTAGCGGGAGCGATGAGCAGTTCTTC.

The rearrangement uses TRBV13 and TRBJ1-2; TRBD1 aligns across 7 bases. V dropped 0 bases and J dropped 5; count of bases not matched to a gene: 3. There are 14 residues in the CDR3. Germline V gene lookup returns CDR1 PRHDT and CDR2 FYEKMQ (reference sequence). As DNA, the CDR3 is TGTGCCAGCAGCTTAGGCAGGGGGAAGTATGGCTACACCTTC. It specifies CASSLGRGKYGYTF.

This CDR3 is CATSKKRTGGTGVSNQPQHF. The CDR3 DNA follows: TGTGCCACCAGCAAAAAAAGGACAGGCGGGACGGGTGTTAGCAATCAGCCCCAGCATTTT. The gene calls are TRBV15 and TRBJ1-5; 7 bases line up with TRBD1. Germline loops: CDR1 LNHNV, CDR2 YYDKDF (reference sequence). CDR3 length: 20 amino acids. V shed 4 bases, J shed 0 bases, and the junction held 18 bases outside the gene matches.

This clone was detected only once. The CDR3 protein is CASSSGSENEQFF. The CDR3, as DNA: TGTGCCAGCAGTAGCGGGAGTGAAAATGAGCAGTTCTTC. The rearrangement uses TRBV5-6 and TRBJ2-1; 9 bases fit TRBD2. CDR1 is SGHDT, CDR2 YYEEEE, per germline. This CDR3 has 13 residues. The trim removed 5 bases at V and 7 bases at J, leaving 4 bases unmatched.

The chain's CDR3 is CASSPQDRGGETQYF. In DNA, the CDR3 is TGTGCCAGCTCACCACAGGACAGGGGGGGAGAGACCCAGTACTTC. This chain uses TRBV18 with TRBJ2-5; 10 nucleotides match TRBD1. The CDR3 contains 15 residues. Trimming at V came to 1 base and at J to 4 bases, leaving 3 bases not matched to a gene. CDR1 is KGHSH and CDR2 is LQKENI in the germline V gene. Variable domain in full (rest from reference TRBV18 and TRBJ2-5): NAGVMQNPRHLVRRRGQEARLRCSPMKGHSHVYWYRQLPEEGLKFMVYLQKENIIDESGMPKERFSAEFPKEGPSILRIQQVVRGDSAAYFCASSPQDRGGETQYFGPGTRLLVL.

This CDR3 is CATSRVTGISDTQYF. The CDR3 bases are TGTGCCACCAGCAGAGTCACAGGGATTTCAGATACGCAGTATTTT. The chain combines TRBV15 with TRBJ2-3, with D tentatively TRBD1 (6 bases). V was clipped by 1 base and J by 4 bases, with 12 bases between them. This CDR3 is 15 amino acids long. Looked up from germline, CDR1 is LNHNV and CDR2 is YYDKDF (reference sequence).

There are a few counts of this clone. The genes are TRBV5-1 and TRBJ1-2; maybe TRBD1 (6 bases). The V gene lost 6 bases and the J gene lost 4 bases, with 19 bases spanning the gap. Germline CDR1 SGHRS, CDR2 YFSETQ. The CDR3 has 15 amino acids. The CDR3 coding sequence is TGCGCCAGCACTTTTTCGACAGGCCATTCCTATGGCTACACCTTC. Amino acid sequence: CASTFSTGHSYGYTF.

The gene calls are TRBV19 and TRBJ1-1; D perhaps matches TRBD1 (5 bases). This CDR3 has 13 residues. V lost 10 bases to trimming and J lost 0 bases, with 12 bases between them. Germline V gene lookup returns CDR1 LNHDA and CDR2 SQIVND (reference sequence). Here the CDR3 reads CATGGVMNTEAFF. CDR3 sequence (DNA): TGTGCCACCGGGGGGGTAATGAACACTGAAGCTTTCTTT.

V gene TRBV15 combines with J gene TRBJ1-1; TRBD1 might be the D (6 bases). There are 16 residues in the CDR3. V was shortened by 0 bases and J by 0 bases, with 11 bases between the two germline ends. Germline V CDR1 and CDR2: LNHNV, YYDKDF (reference sequence). The CDR3 loop is CATSRDWWGLNTEAFF. CDR3 nucleotides: TGTGCCACCAGCAGAGATTGGTGGGGGCTGAACACTGAAGCTTTCTTT.

The J gene is TRBJ2-5, the V gene TRBV5-1, with 10 bases that match TRBD2. The CDR3 sequence is 15 residues long. Germline CDR1 SGHRS, CDR2 YFSETQ. V shed 3 bases, J shed 5 bases, and the junction held 7 bases outside the gene matches. The CDR3 DNA reads as TGCGCCAGCAGCTCCCTAGCGGGAGTAGGTGAGACCCAGTACTTC. It yields the protein CASSSLAGVGETQYF.